This T cell receptor beta chain is drawn from a study of regulatory T cells in long-lasting Graves disease. Study-level background: Graves' patients, diagnosed recently, had received antithyroid drugs under 3 months.

This clonotype was seen at least ten times. Time point given: newly diagnosed GD, antithyroid drugs for less than 3 months. Following extraction of RNA from PBMCs, that RNA was used to make the TCR library. Assembly of TCR beta libraries relied on iRepertoire HTBI primers together with Arm-PCR of CDR3 regions. TCRdb reprocessed the multiplex PCR reads with MiXCR, giving one entry per CDR3 protein. The sample has 320,000 or so distinct CDR3 sequences, roughly 18% seen once; the top ten hold about 40%. The clonotype was recovered from a female donor with Graves disease. The sequences come from peripheral blood mononuclear cells (PBMCs), collected at new diagnosis, from a patient treated with antithyroid drugs.

Here the CDR3 reads CSARGGGTQSSYEQYF. In nucleotides, the CDR3 is TGCAGTGCTAGAGGCGGGGGGACACAGAGCTCCTACGAGCAGTACTTC. This chain links TRBV20-1 with TRBJ2-7; 8 positions match TRBD2. The trim removed 1 base at V and 0 bases at J, leaving 8 bases unmatched. Per the germline V gene, CDR1 is DFQATT and CDR2 is SNEGSKA (reference sequence). The CDR3 has 16 residues.